The subject of this entry is one TCR beta chain. Its target antigen remains unknown. No base qualities exist here, and no much larger clone lies one base off it. The method behind the library was the immunoSEQ multiplex PCR assay. For TCR sequencing, RNA was extracted from every sample and reverse transcribed into cDNA to serve as template. SuperScript III was used for first-strand cDNA synthesis, primed with a 2:1 mix of oligo-dT and random hexamers. Amplification bias was assessed with a synthetic immune receptor repertoire, and residual bias was removed computationally. Per the source publication's procedure: Raw reads were preprocessed to remove errors, and CDR3 was defined by IMGT conventions from the conserved cysteine to phenylalanine. Clonality was computed by normalizing Shannon entropy by log2 of the number of productive unique TCRs and subtracting the result from 1. CD4 or CD8 identity of scalp clones was inferred by cross-referencing scalp TCRbeta sequences with sorted blood CD4 and CD8 repertoires. TCRdb holds this immuneACCESS table with in-frame rearrangements only. Some clones are missing; in checked studies, unresolved V genes explain under half, and the rest has no known cause. From that table come the V and J calls and clone size; the DNA was used to work out D and trimming. This sample lists 95,000 to 120,000 clones; 45% to 60% were detected once. Of the sample, around 23% falls within the top ten clones.

The data originate from a study of CD8+ T cells in alopecia areata listed by TCRdb under 2018. About the full investigation: To study T cell clonal expansion in alopecia areata, the researchers applied high-throughput TCRbeta sequencing to both the C3H/HeJ mouse model and human patients. Scalp tissue and sorted CD4+ and CD8+ peripheral blood T cells from patchy and totalis/universalis alopecia areata patients and from healthy controls were covered by human TCRbeta sequencing. Scalp clonality was compared across normal scalp (n=4), patchy alopecia areata scalp (n=8), and alopecia totalis/universalis scalp (n=8). The RNA source kit depended on sample type: the PAXgene miRNA kit for fixed scalp, the miRNeasy kit for PBMCs, and the RNeasy kit for mouse skin. TCRbeta CDR3 regions were amplified by immunoSEQ multiplex PCR using 35 Vbeta forward and 13 Jbeta reverse primers. Results and caveats for the whole study, not just this receptor: Resident alphabeta T cells in normal human skin are also sequenced, complicating scalp TCR repertoire analysis, unlike mouse skin dominated by gammadelta T cells. Higher clonality and more expanded CD8+ clones were observed in lesional scalp than in normal scalp, particularly in alopecia totalis/universalis, a finding suggestive of antigenic drive. TCR sequences shared between patients were less clear than in mice, possibly partly because of HLA diversity in the patient population.

Inclusive of the bounding cysteine and phenylalanine, the CDR3 is 13 residues long. Here the CDR3 DNA is all that survives: 39 bases in frame from base 1. The germline V gene yields SNHLY for CDR1 and FYNNEI for CDR2. V is pared back by 7 bases and J by 3 bases, with 13 bases lying between the germline termini. Peripheral blood and lesional scalp punch biopsies were obtained from patients with alopecia areata. PBMCs were isolated by density centrifugation and stained for CD3, CD4 and CD8, and CD4+ and CD8+ T cells were sorted on a FACSAria. Untreated alopecia areata patients were recruited as part of a multicenter biomarker study. Blood CD8+ T cells from roughly 5 biomarker-study patients were further sorted into NKG2D-low and NKG2D-high fractions.

The receptor chain draws on TRBV2 and TRBJ2-7, and TRBD2 may be the D gene, going by 5 matching bases. The TCR comes from a human donor with alopecia areata. Sequencing input: NKG2D-low CD8+ T cells sorted from blood. The sample's cell subset or site label, decoded: sorted CD8+ NKG2D-low blood T cells. The DNA is as follows: TGTGCCAGCATCAGCCCCGGACTCTACGAGCAGTACTTC. Its protein product is CASISPGLYEQYF.